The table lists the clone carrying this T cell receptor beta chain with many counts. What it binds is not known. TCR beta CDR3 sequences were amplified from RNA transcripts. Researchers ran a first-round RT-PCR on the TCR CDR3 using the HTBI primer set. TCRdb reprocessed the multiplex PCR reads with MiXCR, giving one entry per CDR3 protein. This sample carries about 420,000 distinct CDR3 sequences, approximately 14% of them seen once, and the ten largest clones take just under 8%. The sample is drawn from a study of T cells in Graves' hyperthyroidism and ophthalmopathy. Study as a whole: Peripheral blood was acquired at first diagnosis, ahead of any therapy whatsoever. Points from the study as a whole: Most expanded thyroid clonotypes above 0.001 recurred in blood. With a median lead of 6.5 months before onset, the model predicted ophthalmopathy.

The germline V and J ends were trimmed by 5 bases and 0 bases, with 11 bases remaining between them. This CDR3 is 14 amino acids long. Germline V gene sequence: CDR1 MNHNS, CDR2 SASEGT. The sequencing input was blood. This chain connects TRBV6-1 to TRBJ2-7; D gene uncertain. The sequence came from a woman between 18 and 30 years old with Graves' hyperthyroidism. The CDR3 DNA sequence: TGTGCCAGCAGTTATCGGGTTAGCTCCTACGAGCAGTACTTC. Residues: CASSYRVSSYEQYF.